This is a list of T cell receptor beta chains from one sample in a study of CD8+ T cells in alopecia areata. TCRdb keeps only in-frame clones here, not all; method: immunoSEQ multiplex PCR. This sample has about 150,000 clones, with over 45% found just once. Input material: CD4+ T cells sorted from blood. The receptors stem from a human donor with alopecia areata. The CDR3 runs from the conserved cysteine through the conserved F or W. The D gene is left open where the match is weak. For some rows the clone size is stated as once, few or many, or as a class when expanded; others skip it.

>TRBJ2-4|TRBV30|.|.
TGTGCCTGGAGTCGGCGGGACGGAAACATTCAGTACTTC
CAWSRRDGNIQYF
>TRBJ2-3|TRBV5-1|TRBD2|once
TGCGCCAGCAGCTTGCCCCTAGCGGGTAGCACAGATACGCAGTATTTT
CASSLPLAGSTDTQYF
>TRBJ1-1|TRBV30|.|.
TGTGCCTGGAGTCCCAGACAGAACACTGAAGCTTTCTTT
CAWSPRQNTEAFF
>TRBJ2-7|TRBV30|.|few
TGTGCCTGGACTTGGGATCACGAGCAGTACTTC
CAWTWDHEQYF
>TRBJ2-5|TRBV4-1|TRBD1|.
TGCGCCAGCAGTCCGGGACAGGGACGGACCCAGTACTTC
CASSPGQGRTQYF
>TRBJ1-1|TRBV30|.|.
TGTGCCTGGAGTCCACCGTCCCGCACTGAAGCTTTCTTT
CAWSPPSRTEAFF
>TRBJ2-1|TRBV7-9|.|few
TGTGCCAGCAGCTTAGCAGGGGCCTACAATGAGCAGTTCTTC
CASSLAGAYNEQFF
>TRBJ1-2|TRBV30|TRBD1|.
TGTGCCTGGCAGGGGGCGGATGGCTACACCTTC
CAWQGADGYTF
>TRBJ1-1|TRBV15|.|.
TGTGCCACCAGCAGAGATCAGACTGAAGCTTTCTTT
CATSRDQTEAFF
>TRBJ1-2|TRBV18|.|.
TGTGCCAGCTCACCCCGGGAGGGGGACTATGGCTACACCTTC
CASSPREGDYGYTF
>TRBJ2-5|TRBV10-2|.|.
TGCGCCAGCAGTGAGTCTGAGACCCAGTACTTC
CASSESETQYF
>TRBJ1-4|TRBV29-1|TRBD1|.
TGCAGCGTTGGACGGACAGGGAACGAAAAACTGTTTTTT
CSVGRTGNEKLFF
>TRBJ2-1|TRBV2|.|few
TGTGCCAGCAGTGTTTCAGATGAGCAGTTCTTC
CASSVSDEQFF
>TRBJ2-1|TRBV29-1|.|.
TGCAGCTCAGGTCCCCCTGGAAATGAGCAGTTCTTC
CSSGPPGNEQFF
>TRBJ2-7|TRBV11-2|TRBD1|.
TGTGCCAGCAGCCGTGGAGCACAGGGGTTCTCGTACGAGCAGTACTTC
CASSRGAQGFSYEQYF